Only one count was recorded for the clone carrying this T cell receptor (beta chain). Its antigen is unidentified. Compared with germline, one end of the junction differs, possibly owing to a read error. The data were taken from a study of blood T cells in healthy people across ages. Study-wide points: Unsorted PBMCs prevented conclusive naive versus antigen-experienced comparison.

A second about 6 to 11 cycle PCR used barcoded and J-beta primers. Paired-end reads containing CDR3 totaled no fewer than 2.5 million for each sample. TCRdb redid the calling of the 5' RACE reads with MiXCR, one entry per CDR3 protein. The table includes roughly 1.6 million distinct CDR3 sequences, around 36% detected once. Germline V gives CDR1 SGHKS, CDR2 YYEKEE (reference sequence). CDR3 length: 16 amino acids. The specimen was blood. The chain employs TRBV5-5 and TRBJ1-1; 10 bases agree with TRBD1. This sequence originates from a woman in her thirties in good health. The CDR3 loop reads CASSWPTGGLNTEAFF. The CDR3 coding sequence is TGTGCCAGCAGCTGGCCGACAGGGGGCTTAAACACTGAGGCTTTCTTT.